The 29 T cell receptor beta chains below come from one sample, sequenced in a study of blood T cell repertoires in COVID-19. Only in-frame clones appear in the TCRdb table, and some are missing; sequencing was by immunoSEQ multiplex PCR. The table shows about 130,000 clones, with about 89% occurring only once. Sequenced input: peripheral blood. The receptors here all came from a man in his sixties with COVID-19, enrolled during active disease.

V usage is TRBV29-1 and J usage is TRBJ2-3; 11 nucleotides match TRBD1. In germline, CDR1 is SQVTM, CDR2 ANQGSEA. CDR3 length equals 15 residues. The ends lost 6 bases at V and 4 bases at J; junction bases unmatched: 9. CDR3 in DNA: TGCAGCGTCGGGGACAGGGGGGAGGCGGCAGATACGCAGTATTTT. Residues: CSVGDRGEAADTQYF.

With regard to this clone: Within the sample, other DNA sequences also encode this same CDR3. The genes are TRBV14 and TRBJ1-2, with D unclear. Germline V gene data show CDR1 as SGHDN and CDR2 as FVKESK. V was cut by 0 bases and J by 4 bases, with 6 bases left in between. This CDR3 is built from 13 residues. The CDR3: CASSQDLAYGYTF. CDR3 coding DNA: TGTGCCAGCAGCCAAGATCTGGCCTATGGCTACACCTTC.

Notes on this clone: The sample has other DNA sequences that encode this CDR3 too. The V gene is TRBV19, the J gene TRBJ1-5; the match to TRBD1 covers 10 bases. V shed 1 base and J 6 bases; nucleotides not matched to a gene: 3. Per the germline V gene, CDR1 is LNHDA and CDR2 is SQIVND (reference sequence). The CDR3 runs 15 residues. The CDR3, as DNA: TGTGCCAGTAGTATAGGGGGGGACAGGGGTCAGCCCCAGCATTTT. Amino acids: CASSIGGDRGQPQHF. Complete variable domain (other parts from reference TRBV19 and TRBJ1-5): DGGITQSPKYLFRKEGQNVTLSCEQNLNHDAMYWYRQDPGQGLRLIYYSQIVNDFQKGDIAEGYSVSREKKESFPLTVTSAQKNPTAFYLCASSIGGDRGQPQHFGDGTRLSIL.

This clone was picked up one time. This chain uses TRBV4-2 with TRBJ1-4, with 10 bases fitting TRBD1. V shed 5 bases and J 3 bases; nucleotides not matched to a gene: 6. The CDR3 length is 16 residues. Germline V CDR1 and CDR2: LGHNA, YNFKEQ. This CDR3 is CASSVRQGAANEKLFF. Written as DNA, the CDR3 is TGTGCCAGCAGCGTGCGACAGGGGGCGGCTAATGAAAAACTGTTTTTT.

V is TRBV9 and J is TRBJ2-5; the D gene is possibly TRBD1 (6 bases). This CDR3 comprises 16 residues. V was cut by 0 bases and J by 1 base, with 13 bases left in between. Germline V gene data show CDR1 as SGDLS and CDR2 as YYNGEE. The CDR3 DNA sequence: TGTGCCAGCAGCGTAGCGGGCCCAGGGGCCCAAGAGACCCAGTACTTC. Its protein is CASSVAGPGAQETQYF.

The chain couples TRBV19 to TRBJ2-7; 10 bases fit TRBD1. Per germline, CDR1 LNHDA and CDR2 SQIVND (reference sequence). Losses at the gene ends were 10 bases for V and 4 bases for J; bases not matched to a gene: 13. This CDR3 is built from 15 residues. CDR3: CATGDRGSGGYEQYF. CDR3 nucleotides: TGTGCCACCGGGGACAGGGGAAGTGGTGGGTACGAGCAGTACTTC.

V and J are TRBV7-9 and TRBJ2-2, with TRBD1 as a possible D gene (5 bases). Germline loops: CDR1 SEHNR, CDR2 FQNEAQ (reference sequence). The CDR3 contains 13 residues. V dropped 4 bases and J dropped 4 bases, with 7 bases sitting between them. The CDR3 coding sequence is TGTGCCAGCAGCTGGGGCGGCACCGGGGAGCTGTTTTTT. Encoded protein: CASSWGGTGELFF.

The chain uses TRBV5-1 and TRBJ1-4; D unresolved. The length of the CDR3 is 14 residues. Germline V gene data show CDR1 as SGHRS and CDR2 as YFSETQ. V dropped 0 bases and J dropped 3 bases, with 6 bases sitting between them. The DNA of the CDR3 is TGCGCCAGCAGCTTGGTGCCAGCTAATGAAAAACTGTTTTTT. This translates into CASSLVPANEKLFF.

This clone was seen a few times. The chain carries TRBV7-2 and TRBJ2-3, with a weak D call TRBD2 (6 bases). Germline CDR1 is SGHTA and CDR2 is FQGNSA. Trimming removed 9 bases from V and 0 bases from J, with 13 bases in between. The CDR3 is 14 amino acids. CDR3 DNA: TGTGCCAGTGTTTCACGGGGGAGCACAGATACGCAGTATTTT. Amino acid sequence: CASVSRGSTDTQYF.

The V call is TRBV5-1, the J call TRBJ1-2; 8 bases line up with TRBD1. The CDR3 has 14 residues. The germline V gene has CDR1 SGHRS and CDR2 YFSETQ. Trimming took 2 bases from V and 6 from J; bases not matched to a gene: 6. CDR3 in amino acids: CASSFGQGADGYTF. The CDR3 region has the DNA TGCGCCAGCAGCTTCGGGCAGGGGGCCGATGGCTACACCTTC.

The table lists this clone with a count of one. The gene calls are TRBV24-1 and TRBJ2-3, with D tentatively TRBD2 (5 bases). Trimming removed 5 bases from V and 2 bases from J, with 13 bases in between. From germline, CDR1 is KGHDR and CDR2 SFDVKD. The CDR3 loop spans 15 amino acids. The CDR3 spells CATSARGQFTDTQYF. As DNA, the CDR3 is TGTGCCACCAGTGCCCGCGGGCAGTTCACAGATACGCAGTATTTT.

The table lists this clone with a few counts. This chain connects TRBV19 to TRBJ1-2; D perhaps matches TRBD1 (6 bases). Germline-derived CDR1 and CDR2 are LNHDA and SQIVND (reference sequence). V was trimmed by 3 bases and J by 3 bases, leaving 20 bases between them. CDR3 length: 17 amino acids. The CDR3 is CASSILDPRDTHYGYTF. The CDR3 nucleotides are TGTGCCAGTAGTATCTTAGATCCCCGGGACACCCACTATGGCTACACCTTC. The whole variable domain, filled in from reference TRBV19 and TRBJ1-2, reads DGGITQSPKYLFRKEGQNVTLSCEQNLNHDAMYWYRQDPGQGLRLIYYSQIVNDFQKGDIAEGYSVSREKKESFPLTVTSAQKNPTAFYLCASSILDPRDTHYGYTFGSGTRLTVV.

The CDR3 loop reads CASSLEGRQGYTF. The DNA of the CDR3 is TGTGCCAGCAGTTTGGAGGGCCGTCAGGGCTACACCTTC. The V and J genes are TRBV6-5 and TRBJ1-2; no clear D. Per the germline V gene, CDR1 is MNHEY and CDR2 is SVGAGI. The CDR3 contains 13 residues. The germline V and J ends were trimmed by 4 bases and 8 bases, with 14 bases remaining between them.

The V and J genes are TRBV7-9 and TRBJ2-2; no definite D call. The V gene's germline CDR1 is SEHNR and CDR2 FQNEAQ (reference sequence). V lost 10 bases and J lost 9, with 9 bases in between. The CDR3 is 10 amino acids. The CDR3 sequence is CAISRRELFF. The CDR3 DNA reads as TGTGCCATCTCTAGGAGGGAGCTGTTTTTT.

The chain combines TRBV2 with TRBJ1-5, with 7 bases lining up with TRBD1. Germline values: CDR1 SNHLY, CDR2 FYNNEI. The trim removed 6 bases at V and 4 bases at J, leaving 9 bases unmatched. The CDR3 contains 15 residues. CDR3 DNA sequence: TGTGCCAGCAGACCCCGGGACAGTCCGAATCAGCCCCAGCATTTT. It translates to CASRPRDSPNQPQHF.

The chain is built from TRBV29-1 and TRBJ2-5; 8 positions match TRBD1. This CDR3 has 14 residues. The V segment lost 8 bases and the J segment 1 base; nucleotides outside the gene matches: 9. Per germline, CDR1 SQVTM and CDR2 ANQGSEA. CDR3 sequence (DNA): TGCAGCTCTTCCTTGACAGGGGCCCAAGAGACCCAGTACTTC. Translating gives CSSSLTGAQETQYF. Together with reference TRBV29-1 and TRBJ2-5, the CDR3 gives the full variable domain: SAVISQKPSRDICQRGTSLTIQCQVDSQVTMMFWYRQQPGQSLTLIATANQGSEATYESGFVIDKFPISRPNLTFSTLTVSNMSPEDSSIYLCSSSLTGAQETQYFGPGTRLLVL.

The chain links TRBV30 to TRBJ2-2; no firm D call. With 2 bases removed from V and 5 bases from J, the gap between germline ends came to 15 bases. CDR1 is GTSNPN and CDR2 is SVGIG in the germline V gene (reference sequence). This CDR3 is 15 amino acids long. Here the CDR3 DNA reads TGTGCCTGGAGTACGTGGGCTCCAGGAACCGGGGAGCTGTTTTTT. Translation: CAWSTWAPGTGELFF.

This chain uses TRBV28 with TRBJ1-5; a possible D gene is TRBD1 (6 bases). CDR1 and CDR2 from the germline V gene are MDHEN and SYDVKM. Trimming took off 3 bases at V and 6 bases at J, with 12 bases between the two ends. The CDR3 is 14 residues long. Here the CDR3 reads CASSFGGRSQPQHF. CDR3 nucleotides: TGTGCCAGCAGTTTCGGGGGGCGGAGTCAGCCCCAGCATTTT.

This clone came up once. The J gene is TRBJ2-3, the V gene TRBV28, with D tentatively TRBD2 (6 bases). This CDR3 contains 15 residues. Looked up from germline, CDR1 is MDHEN and CDR2 is SYDVKM. V lost 7 bases and J lost 6, with 20 bases in between. The DNA for the CDR3 is TGTGCCAGCAATGGGGGGATCCGAACCATGGATACGCAGTATTTT. It encodes CASNGGIRTMDTQYF.

V is TRBV19 and J is TRBJ1-1; the D gene is possibly TRBD1 (6 bases). V dropped 7 bases and J dropped 0 bases, with 12 bases sitting between them. Germline assignment: CDR1 LNHDA and CDR2 SQIVND (reference sequence). The CDR3 spans 14 residues. The CDR3 loop reads CASISDRLNTEAFF. The CDR3 DNA reads as TGTGCCAGTATTTCCGACAGGCTGAACACTGAAGCTTTCTTT.

The V gene is TRBV29-1, the J gene TRBJ1-1, with D perhaps TRBD1 (5 bases). Trimming pared 3 bases from V and 1 base from J, leaving 18 bases between. The length of the CDR3 is 16 residues. Germline V CDR1 and CDR2: SQVTM, ANQGSEA. The CDR3 sequence: CSVESAGMFANTEAFF. CDR3 in DNA: TGCAGCGTTGAGTCGGCAGGGATGTTTGCGAACACTGAAGCTTTCTTT.

The chain combines TRBV9 with TRBJ2-2; the D gene is possibly TRBD2 (5 bases). Germline CDR1 reads SGDLS; CDR2 reads YYNGEE. This CDR3 region has 14 residues. Trimming cost V 4 bases and J 5 bases, with 12 bases left between them. DNA of the CDR3: TGTGCCAGCAGCTCACGGGATTCTACCGGGGAGCTGTTTTTT. This gives the protein CASSSRDSTGELFF.

For the CDR3, the DNA is TGTGCCAGCAGCGCAGGGTTGACTGAAGCTTTCTTT. This translates into CASSAGLTEAFF. The rearrangement links TRBV28 to TRBJ1-1, with a possible D match to TRBD1 (5 bases). CDR3 length equals 12 residues. CDR1 and CDR2 (germline): MDHEN, SYDVKM. V lost 6 bases and J 5 bases, leaving 10 bases between the germline ends.

The chain uses TRBV5-6 and TRBJ2-1, with TRBD1 matching over 10 bases. J lost 6 bases, V lost 4 bases, and 7 bases had no gene match. Germline V gene lookup returns CDR1 SGHDT and CDR2 YYEEEE. This CDR3 is 15 amino acids long. CDR3 sequence (DNA): TGTGCCAGCAGCCTGACAGGGGGCGGTATCAATGAGCAGTTCTTC. Translated: CASSLTGGGINEQFF. The whole variable domain, filled in from reference TRBV5-6 and TRBJ2-1, reads DAGVTQSPTHLIKTRGQQVTLRCSPKSGHDTVSWYQQALGQGPQFIFQYYEEEERQRGNFPDRFSGHQFPNYSSELNVNALLLGDSALYLCASSLTGGGINEQFFGPGTRLTVL.

This clone is a singleton in its sample. The chain uses TRBV6-1 and TRBJ1-6, with D perhaps matching TRBD1 (6 bases). The CDR3 sequence is 17 residues long. Germline-derived CDR1 and CDR2 are MNHNS and SASEGT. The V gene lost 0 bases and the J gene lost 2 bases, with 11 bases spanning the gap. CDR3 sequence reads: CASSEARGATYNSPLHF. The CDR3 nucleotides read TGTGCCAGCAGTGAAGCTCGGGGGGCCACCTATAATTCACCCCTCCACTTT.

The CDR3 bases are TGTGCCAGTAGTATCCCTGGCGGCACTGAAGCTTTCTTT. Translated, it gives CASSIPGGTEAFF. This chain links TRBV19 with TRBJ1-1, with unresolved D. Trimming removed 3 bases from V and 4 bases from J, with 9 bases in between. Per germline, CDR1 LNHDA and CDR2 SQIVND (reference sequence). This CDR3 spans 13 amino acids.

The chain couples TRBV15 to TRBJ2-1; 14 bases map to TRBD2. Germline trimming cut 2 bases from V and 6 bases from J; bases unmatched to any gene: 6. The CDR3 is 17 amino acids. Germline V gene data show CDR1 as LNHNV and CDR2 as YYDKDF (reference sequence). CDR3 in amino acids: CATSRRLAGGPLNEQFF. In DNA form, the CDR3 reads TGTGCCACCAGCAGAAGACTAGCGGGGGGGCCCCTCAATGAGCAGTTCTTC.

The chain uses TRBV5-1 and TRBJ1-4, with 8 bases lining up with TRBD1. Germline V lookup: CDR1 SGHRS, CDR2 YFSETQ. This CDR3 contains 15 residues. V gave up 0 bases and J gave up 7 bases; unmatched junction bases: 5. The chain's CDR3 is CASSLGAGGGEKLFF. For the CDR3, the DNA is TGCGCCAGCAGCTTGGGGGCAGGGGGCGGTGAAAAACTGTTTTTT.

The CDR3 spells CARAGTSGGPRYEQYF. The CDR3 DNA sequence: TGTGCCAGAGCGGGGACTAGCGGGGGCCCCCGGTACGAGCAGTACTTC. This chain uses TRBV21-1 with TRBJ2-7; the table names TRBD2, a call not compared with the DNA. TRBV21-1 is noted as a pseudogene. The CDR3 covers 16 residues.